Shown below are 30 T cell receptor beta chains from a single sample sequenced in a study of CD8 T cells in ankylosing spondylitis. Study results and limitations: It appeared that ankylosing spondylitis blood was characterized by a TCR beta motif of roughly 8 highly homologous variants.

TCRdb used MiXCR to reprocess the 5' RACE reads, holding one entry per CDR3 protein. The sample lists about 200,000 distinct CDR3 sequences, around 7.9% occurring once. No antigen has been assigned to these receptors. Sequencing used blood, either unsorted or a sorted T cell fraction (not recorded which). Receptor source: a male donor with ankylosing spondylitis.

The chain employs TRBV7-6 and TRBJ2-1; possible D gene TRBD2, 6 bases. Germline assignment: CDR1 SGHVS and CDR2 FNYEAQ. V was clipped by 1 base and J by 2 bases, with 24 bases between them. This CDR3 spans 20 amino acids. CDR3 DNA sequence: TGTGCCAGCAGCTTAGGAGTGGGTAATGAGCGGGCCTTCCCCTACAATGAGCAGTTCTTC. It encodes CASSLGVGNERAFPYNEQFF. Full variable domain (outside the CDR3, taken from reference TRBV7-6 and TRBJ2-1): GAGVSQSPRYKVTKRGQDVALRCDPISGHVSLYWYRQALGQGPEFLTYFNYEAQQDKSGLPNDRFSAERPEGSISTLTIQRTEQRDSAMYRCASSLGVGNERAFPYNEQFFGPGTRLTVL.

The chain carries TRBV7-3 and TRBJ2-7; 7 nucleotides match TRBD1. The CDR3 extends over 14 amino acids. Germline values: CDR1 SGHTA, CDR2 FQGTGA. The V and J ends lost 2 bases and 3 bases, in that order; junction bases with no gene match: 4. CDR3 loop: CASSLGGQNYEQYF. In DNA form, the CDR3 reads TGTGCCAGCAGCTTAGGGGGACAGAACTACGAGCAGTACTTC.

The CDR3: CASSSSVSYEQYF. CDR3 DNA: TGTGCCAGCAGTTCTAGTGTGAGCTACGAGCAGTACTTC. The chain carries TRBV12-3 or TRBV12-4 and TRBJ2-7; D remains unclear. With 4 bases removed from V and 3 bases from J, the gap between germline ends came to 10 bases. This CDR3 comprises 13 residues.

This clonotype was seen at least ten times. The chain joins TRBV9 to TRBJ2-5, with D perhaps given as TRBD1 or TRBD2 (5 bases each). Germline V gene lookup returns CDR1 SGDLS and CDR2 YYNGEE. The V end was cut by 3 bases, the J end by 5 bases, with 14 bases between. This CDR3 spans 14 amino acids. CDR3 protein: CASSDGTIDETQYF. CDR3 nucleotide sequence: TGTGCCAGCAGCGACGGGACCATTGATGAGACCCAGTACTTC.

In its sample, this clonotype was seen many times. The chain combines TRBV7-6 with TRBJ2-7; D is uncertain. The V gene's germline CDR1 is SGHVS and CDR2 FNYEAQ. V was shortened by 5 bases and J by 6 bases, with 14 bases between the two germline ends. The CDR3 runs 13 residues. The CDR3 DNA reads TGTGCCAGCAGCGAAAGTGTGGGTTCCGAGCAGTACTTC. It encodes CASSESVGSEQYF.

Many counts were recorded for this clonotype. The chain uses TRBV12-3 or TRBV12-4 and TRBJ1-1; tentative D call: TRBD1 (5 bases). Trimming cost V 2 bases and J 4 bases, with 11 bases left between them. CDR3 size: 14 residues. The CDR3 sequence is CASSLRGLGTEAFF. The CDR3 nucleotides are TGTGCCAGCAGTTTAAGGGGTTTGGGCACTGAAGCTTTCTTT.

The table lists this clonotype with many counts. The V and J genes are TRBV6-1 and TRBJ2-7; D could derive from TRBD1 or TRBD2 (5 bases each). The germline gives CDR1 MNHNS, CDR2 SASEGT. Trimming removed 5 bases from V and 2 bases from J, with 13 bases in between. The CDR3 extends over 14 amino acids. The CDR3 loop is CASSPGTLAYEQYF. DNA for the CDR3: TGTGCCAGCAGTCCCGGGACGCTGGCCTACGAGCAGTACTTC.

This clonotype was observed many times. The gene calls are TRBV6-2 or TRBV6-3 and TRBJ2-3; D may be TRBD1 (6 bases). The CDR3 runs 14 residues. Between the trimmed V and J ends, which lost 5 bases and 5 bases, there was a span of 14 bases. Looked up from germline, CDR1 is MNHEY and CDR2 is SVGEGT. The CDR3 nucleotides read TGTGCCAGCAGTCCTTTCCTCAGGGGAGATACGCAGTATTTT. Translated, it gives CASSPFLRGDTQYF.

There are a few counts of this clonotype. The rearrangement joins TRBV3-1 to TRBJ2-1; 10 bases map to TRBD2. This CDR3 region has 17 residues. Trimming took 0 bases from V and 1 from J; bases not matched to a gene: 3. Germline CDR1 reads LGHDT; CDR2 reads YNNKEL (reference sequence). The CDR3 DNA reads TGTGCCAGCAGCCAAGATTTACTAGCGGGGTCCTACAATGAGCAGTTCTTC. Encoded protein: CASSQDLLAGSYNEQFF.

This clonotype came up a few times. The chain has TRBV11-3 and TRBJ1-1, with D unresolved. Trimming cost V 6 bases and J 3 bases, with 20 bases left between them. CDR3 length equals 16 residues. Germline V gives CDR1 SGHNT, CDR2 YENEEA. This chain's CDR3 is CASRPSGIVEYTEAFF. In DNA form, the CDR3 reads TGTGCCAGCAGACCCTCGGGGATCGTAGAGTACACTGAAGCTTTCTTT.

This clonotype has at least ten counts. The chain is built from TRBV9 and TRBJ2-1, with TRBD1 identical over 7 bases. Losses at the gene ends were 3 bases for V and 8 bases for J; bases not matched to a gene: 17. Germline lookup yields CDR1 SGDLS and CDR2 YYNGEE. This CDR3 has 17 amino acids. CDR3 sequence: CASSERQGWSYDDEQFF. Here the CDR3 DNA reads TGTGCCAGCAGCGAACGACAGGGTTGGTCTTATGACGATGAGCAGTTCTTC. The full variable domain, completed using reference TRBV9 and TRBJ2-1, is DSGVTQTPKHLITATGQRVTLRCSPRSGDLSVYWYQQSLDQGLQFLIQYYNGEERAKGNILERFSAQQFPDLHSELNLSSLELGDSALYFCASSERQGWSYDDEQFFGPGTRLTVL.

This clonotype occurred a few times. The genes are TRBV20-1 and TRBJ2-1; 12 positions agree with TRBD2. Germline loops: CDR1 DFQATT, CDR2 SNEGSKA (reference sequence). This CDR3 spans 16 amino acids. Trimming removed 0 bases from V and 6 bases from J; junction bases left unmatched: 6. This chain's CDR3 is CSARDVLAGGFNEQFF. The CDR3 bases are TGCAGTGCTAGAGACGTACTAGCGGGGGGTTTCAATGAGCAGTTCTTC.

The gene calls are TRBV29-1 and TRBJ1-2; D perhaps matches TRBD1 (5 bases). The CDR3 sequence is 14 residues long. CDR1 and CDR2 from the germline V gene are SQVTM and ANQGSEA. The V end lost 3 bases, the J end lost 4 bases, and 15 bases lay between the germline ends. CDR3 DNA sequence: TGCAGCGTTGATGGTTCCAGGGATCTCTATGGCTACACCTTC. Translating gives CSVDGSRDLYGYTF. Full variable domain (outside the CDR3, taken from reference TRBV29-1 and TRBJ1-2): SAVISQKPSRDICQRGTSLTIQCQVDSQVTMMFWYRQQPGQSLTLIATANQGSEATYESGFVIDKFPISRPNLTFSTLTVSNMSPEDSSIYLCSVDGSRDLYGYTFGSGTRLTVV.

The chain has TRBV10-3 and TRBJ2-3; maybe TRBD2 (6 bases). The CDR3 extends over 15 amino acids. Germline lookup yields CDR1 ENHRY and CDR2 SYGVKD. V shed 5 bases and J shed 0 bases, with 12 bases lying between them. The CDR3 loop reads CAISYLAESTDTQYF. The CDR3 nucleotides are TGTGCCATCAGTTATTTAGCGGAAAGCACAGATACGCAGTATTTT.

This rearrangement joins TRBV19 to TRBJ1-2, with TRBD1 matching 8 bases. The trim removed 5 bases at V and 4 bases at J, leaving 12 bases unmatched. The CDR3 is 16 amino acids. The V gene's germline CDR1 is LNHDA and CDR2 SQIVND (reference sequence). In DNA form, the CDR3 reads TGTGCCAGTAGTTTCGGACAGGGTGCACCGATCTATGGCTACACCTTC. It encodes CASSFGQGAPIYGYTF.

V is TRBV7-2 and J is TRBJ2-1, with D maybe TRBD2 (6 bases). The V end lost 0 bases, the J end lost 0 bases, and 9 bases lay between the germline ends. Germline loops: CDR1 SGHTA, CDR2 FQGNSA. This CDR3 has 16 amino acids. The CDR3 protein is CASSLALANSYNEQFF. For the CDR3, the DNA is TGTGCCAGCAGCTTAGCCCTAGCGAACTCCTACAATGAGCAGTTCTTC.

This clonotype was seen many times. The chain carries TRBV6-2 or TRBV6-3 and TRBJ2-3; no firm D call. With 0 bases removed from V and 4 bases from J, the gap between germline ends came to 11 bases. The CDR3 runs 15 residues. CDR1 is MNHEY, CDR2 SVGEGT, per germline. The chain's CDR3 is CASSYSMGRSDTQYF. The CDR3 bases are TGTGCCAGCAGTTACTCTATGGGAAGATCAGATACGCAGTATTTT.

This clonotype was seen many times. The gene calls are TRBV4-3 and TRBJ1-2; 10 nucleotides line up with TRBD1. V trimming: 1 base; J trimming: 6 bases; junction bases outside the gene matches: 8. This CDR3 comprises 16 residues. Germline V lookup: CDR1 LGHNA, CDR2 YSLEER. CDR3 coding DNA: TGCGCCAGCAGCCAAGGTGACAGGGGGCAGAGTGATGGCTACACCTTC. Its translation is CASSQGDRGQSDGYTF.

There are many counts of this clonotype. The chain joins TRBV24-1 to TRBJ2-7; a possible D gene is TRBD1 (6 bases). The germline gives CDR1 KGHDR, CDR2 SFDVKD. The CDR3 sequence is 13 residues long. V was shortened by 5 bases and J by 8 bases, with 15 bases between the two germline ends. CDR3 sequence (DNA): TGTGCCACCAGTGCAAGGGACATCTGGAAGCAGTACTTC. This sequence encodes CATSARDIWKQYF.

This clonotype occurred a few times. The V and J genes are TRBV27 and TRBJ2-3; D gene uncertain. Per the germline V gene, CDR1 is MNHEY and CDR2 is SMNVEV (reference sequence). The CDR3 has 13 residues. V was clipped by 6 bases and J by 6 bases, with 13 bases between them. CDR3 coding DNA: TGTGCCAGCAGGATTATGGGTCTTGATACGCAGTATTTT. Translation: CASRIMGLDTQYF.

This clonotype has ten or more counts. The chain carries TRBV15 and TRBJ1-3; D gene uncertain. V shed 0 bases and J shed 4 bases, with 4 bases lying between them. There are 13 residues in the CDR3. The germline V gene encodes CDR1 LNHNV and CDR2 YYDKDF (reference sequence). CDR3 loop: CATSRDDGNTIYF. The DNA of the CDR3 is TGTGCCACCAGCAGAGATGACGGAAACACCATATATTTT. The full variable domain, completed using reference TRBV15 and TRBJ1-3, is DAMVIQNPRYQVTQFGKPVTLSCSQTLNHNVMYWYQQKSSQAPKLLFHYYDKDFNNEADTPDNFQSRRPNTSFCFLDIRSPGLGDTAMYLCATSRDDGNTIYFGEGSWLTVV.

As concerns this clonotype: With a much larger clone just one base away, this may be a read error. The chain recombines TRBV9 with TRBJ2-2; tentatively, D is TRBD2 (6 bases). Germline V gene lookup returns CDR1 SGDLS and CDR2 YYNGEE. The CDR3 length is 12 residues. Written as DNA, the CDR3 is TGTGCCAGCAGCGTAAGTGGCGGGGAGCTGGTTTTT. It codes for CASSVSGGELVF.

This clonotype was seen many times. The genes are TRBV6-2 or TRBV6-3 and TRBJ2-2, with D perhaps matching TRBD2 (5 bases). With 8 bases removed from V and 0 bases from J, the gap between germline ends came to 13 bases. Germline CDR1 is MNHEY and CDR2 is SVGEGT. CDR3 size: 15 residues. The CDR3 sequence: CASRTRETNTGELFF. DNA for the CDR3: TGTGCCAGCCGTACACGGGAAACGAACACCGGGGAGCTGTTTTTT.

This clonotype was recorded a few times. The chain couples TRBV9 to TRBJ2-3; D is undetermined. V was pared by 0 bases and J by 1 base, with 6 bases between. The germline CDR1 and CDR2 sequences are SGDLS and YYNGEE. The CDR3 runs to 14 residues. The CDR3 nucleotides are TGTGCCAGCAGCGTAGTTTTGGGCACAGATACGCAGTATTTT. Its protein product is CASSVVLGTDTQYF.

This clonotype was seen many times. The V gene is TRBV28, the J gene TRBJ2-2, with 7 positions matching TRBD1. J was trimmed by 1 base and V by 5 bases; bases with no gene match: 4. The CDR3 spans 15 residues. CDR1 and CDR2 (germline): MDHEN, SYDVKM. As DNA, the CDR3 is TGTGCCAGCAGTCCTTGGACAGGGAACACCGGGGAGCTGTTTTTT. It is translated as CASSPWTGNTGELFF. The variable domain in full, with the rest retrieved from reference TRBV28 and TRBJ2-2, is DVKVTQSSRYLVKRTGEKVFLECVQDMDHENMFWYRQDPGLGLRLIYFSYDVKMKEKGDIPEGYSVSREKKERFSLILESASTNQTSMYLCASSPWTGNTGELFFGEGSRLTVL.

Ten or more counts support this clonotype. The V and J genes are TRBV4-3 and TRBJ1-4; D remains ambiguous. The CDR3 runs to 16 residues. Trimming removed 3 bases at V and 3 bases at J, with 14 bases between. Germline V gene sequence: CDR1 LGHNA, CDR2 YSLEER. CDR3 sequence: CASSQYPGAANEKLFF. The CDR3 DNA sequence: TGCGCCAGCAGCCAGTACCCCGGAGCAGCTAATGAAAAACTGTTTTTT.

CDR3 sequence (DNA): TGCAGCGTTGAGGCGGGATCCTCCTACGAGCAGTACTTC. It is translated as CSVEAGSSYEQYF. The chain links TRBV29-1 to TRBJ2-7; D might be TRBD2 (6 bases). V was trimmed by 3 bases and J by 0 bases, leaving 9 bases between them. Germline V gives CDR1 SQVTM, CDR2 ANQGSEA. The CDR3 consists of 13 residues.

This clonotype was seen many times. This chain uses TRBV12-5 with TRBJ1-1; unclear D gene. The germline gives CDR1 LGHNT, CDR2 FRNRAP. V was pared by 4 bases and J by 5 bases, with 8 bases between. The length of the CDR3 is 12 residues. CDR3 amino acids: CASGYSQTEAFF. CDR3 sequence (DNA): TGTGCTAGTGGTTACTCCCAGACTGAAGCTTTCTTT.

This clonotype was observed at least ten times. V and J are TRBV6-5 and TRBJ1-1; possibly TRBD1 for D (6 bases). CDR1 MNHEY and CDR2 SVGAGI come from the germline V gene. V gave up 4 bases and J gave up 11 bases, with 11 bases separating them. The CDR3 totals 11 residues. CDR3 DNA sequence: TGTGCCAGCAGTTGGTCAGGGGATGCTTTCTTT. It translates to CASSWSGDAFF.

This clonotype was found a few times. This chain connects TRBV6-2 or TRBV6-3 to TRBJ1-1; no reliable D call. V lost 2 bases and J lost 0, with 7 bases in between. Germline V CDR1 and CDR2: MNHEY, SVGEGT. There are 14 residues in the CDR3. The CDR3 DNA reads TGTGCCAGCAGTTACCGGGTTCTGAACACTGAAGCTTTCTTT. This codes for CASSYRVLNTEAFF.